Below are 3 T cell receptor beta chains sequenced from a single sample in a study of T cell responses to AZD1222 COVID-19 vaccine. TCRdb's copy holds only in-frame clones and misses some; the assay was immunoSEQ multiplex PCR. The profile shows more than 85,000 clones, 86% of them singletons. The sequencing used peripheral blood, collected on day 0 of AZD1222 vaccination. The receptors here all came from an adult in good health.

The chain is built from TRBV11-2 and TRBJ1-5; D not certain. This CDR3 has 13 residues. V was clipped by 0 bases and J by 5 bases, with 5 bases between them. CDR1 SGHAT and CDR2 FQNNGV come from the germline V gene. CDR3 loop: CASSLEQHQPQHF. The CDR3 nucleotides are TGTGCCAGCAGCTTAGAGCAGCATCAGCCCCAGCATTTT.

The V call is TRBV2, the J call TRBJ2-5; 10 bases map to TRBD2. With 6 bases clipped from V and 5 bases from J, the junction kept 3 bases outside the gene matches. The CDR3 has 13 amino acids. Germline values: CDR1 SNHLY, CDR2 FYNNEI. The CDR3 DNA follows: TGTGCCAGCAGGGCTAGCGGGAGTGAGACCCAGTACTTC. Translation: CASRASGSETQYF.

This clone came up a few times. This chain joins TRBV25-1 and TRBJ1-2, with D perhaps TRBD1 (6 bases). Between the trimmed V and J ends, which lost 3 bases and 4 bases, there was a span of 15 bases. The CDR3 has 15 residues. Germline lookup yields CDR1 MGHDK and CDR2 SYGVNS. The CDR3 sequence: CASSELGDTFYGYTF. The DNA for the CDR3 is TGTGCCAGCAGTGAGTTAGGGGACACGTTCTATGGCTACACCTTC.